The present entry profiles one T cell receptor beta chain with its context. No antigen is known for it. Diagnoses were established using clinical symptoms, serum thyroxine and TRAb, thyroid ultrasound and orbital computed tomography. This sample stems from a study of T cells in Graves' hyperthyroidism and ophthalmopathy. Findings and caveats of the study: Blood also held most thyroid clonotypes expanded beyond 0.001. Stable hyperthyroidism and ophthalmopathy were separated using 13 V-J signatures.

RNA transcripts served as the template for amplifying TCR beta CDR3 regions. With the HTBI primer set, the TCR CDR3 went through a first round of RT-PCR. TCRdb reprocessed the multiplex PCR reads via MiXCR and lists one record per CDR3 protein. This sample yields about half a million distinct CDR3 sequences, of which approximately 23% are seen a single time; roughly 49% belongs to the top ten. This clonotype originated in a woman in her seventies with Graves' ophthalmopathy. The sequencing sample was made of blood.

The CDR3 protein is CASSMWDEQFF. The CDR3 DNA reads as TGTGCCAGTAGTATGTGGGATGAGCAGTTCTTC. The chain is built from TRBV19 and TRBJ2-1, with D unresolved. Germline V CDR1 and CDR2: LNHDA, SQIVND (reference sequence). V lost 3 bases, J lost 8 bases, and 5 bases lay in between. CDR3 length: 11 amino acids.